The 15 T cell receptor beta chains below were found in one sample sequenced in a study of T cells after yellow fever vaccination. In TCRdb, the 5' RACE reads were re-called with MiXCR into one record per CDR3 protein. Of 150,000 to 200,000 distinct CDR3 sequences listed, approximately 11% are singletons. Sequencing was performed on CD8+ T cells sorted from PBMCs, taken 15 days after the yellow fever booster vaccination. The source is a man aged 18 to 29 who received the YFV17D yellow fever vaccine.

The V call is TRBV7-3, the J call TRBJ2-1; D might be TRBD1 (5 bases). V dropped 2 bases and J dropped 4 bases, with 6 bases sitting between them. Germline-derived CDR1 and CDR2 are SGHTA and FQGTGA. This CDR3 has 13 amino acids. CDR3 nucleotide sequence: TGTGCCAGCAGCTTATCAGGGTACAATGAGCAGTTCTTC. Translated, it gives CASSLSGYNEQFF.

Many counts were recorded for this clonotype. The chain employs TRBV20-1 and TRBJ1-6; 7 nucleotides line up with TRBD1. Trimming took 0 bases from V and 9 from J; bases not matched to a gene: 5. Germline CDR1 and CDR2: DFQATT and SNEGSKA (reference sequence). The CDR3 runs to 14 residues. CDR3 DNA sequence: TGCAGTGCTAGAGATGACAGGGAGGCTTCACCCCTCCACTTT. Translation gives CSARDDREASPLHF.

V gene TRBV4-2 combines with J gene TRBJ2-7; D not certain. This CDR3 has 15 amino acids. CDR1 and CDR2 from the germline V gene are LGHNA and YNFKEQ. Trimming took off 0 bases at V and 0 bases at J, with 9 bases between the two ends. The CDR3 is CASSQDPGTSYEQYF. CDR3 nucleotides: TGTGCCAGCAGCCAAGATCCCGGTACCTCCTACGAGCAGTACTTC.

This clonotype has more than one count but fewer than ten. The chain couples TRBV12-3 or TRBV12-4 to TRBJ1-5, with D hard to call. V dropped 3 bases and J dropped 4 bases, with 13 bases sitting between them. The length of the CDR3 is 15 residues. CDR3 sequence: CASSFSAAKNQPQHF. CDR3 nucleotides: TGTGCCAGCAGTTTTTCGGCAGCAAAGAATCAGCCCCAGCATTTT.

V and J are TRBV10-3 and TRBJ2-5; D perhaps matches TRBD2 (6 bases). CDR1 is ENHRY, CDR2 SYGVKD, per germline. This CDR3 contains 14 residues. Deletions cut 1 base from V and 3 bases from J, with 9 bases between. The CDR3 sequence is CAISELRLEETQYF. CDR3 DNA sequence: TGTGCCATCAGTGAGTTAAGACTAGAAGAGACCCAGTACTTC.

There are a few counts of this clonotype. This sequence joins TRBV2 and TRBJ2-3; tentatively, D is TRBD1 or TRBD2 (5 bases each). Germline assignment: CDR1 SNHLY and CDR2 FYNNEI. The CDR3 is made up of 15 amino acids. V was pared by 7 bases and J by 7 bases, with 21 bases between. CDR3 amino acids: CASIGVQGRGNTQYF. CDR3 bases: TGTGCCAGCATAGGAGTTCAGGGACGGGGAAATACGCAGTATTTT.

This clonotype was observed a few times. J is TRBJ1-5 and V is TRBV15, with D unclear. Germline CDR1 and CDR2: LNHNV and YYDKDF (reference sequence). The length of the CDR3 is 15 residues. Trimming pared 1 base from V and 3 bases from J, leaving 10 bases between. The CDR3 loop is CATSRGSQHNQPQHF. DNA of the CDR3: TGTGCCACCAGCAGAGGGTCCCAGCACAATCAGCCCCAGCATTTT.

This clonotype has a handful of counts. CDR3 nucleotides: TGTGCCAGCAGTTTTGACGGCCGGATGAGCTCTGGGGCCAACGTCCTGACTTTC. It specifies CASSFDGRMSSGANVLTF. This chain connects TRBV9 to TRBJ2-6; D unclear. CDR1 is SGDLS, CDR2 YYNGEE, per germline. Trimming shortened V by 5 bases and J by 0 bases, and 18 bases separated the two germline ends. The CDR3 extends over 18 amino acids. The variable domain in full, completed from reference TRBV9 and TRBJ2-6, reads DSGVTQTPKHLITATGQRVTLRCSPRSGDLSVYWYQQSLDQGLQFLIQYYNGEERAKGNILERFSAQQFPDLHSELNLSSLELGDSALYFCASSFDGRMSSGANVLTFGAGSRLTVL.

This clonotype came up a few times. The V gene is TRBV5-4, the J gene TRBJ1-1; TRBD1 might be the D (6 bases). Per germline, CDR1 SGHNT and CDR2 YYREEE (reference sequence). Trimming removed 2 bases at V and 0 bases at J, with 14 bases between. This CDR3 has 16 residues. The CDR3 region is CASSFNYRDMNTEAFF. Written as DNA, the CDR3 is TGTGCCAGCAGCTTTAATTACAGGGACATGAACACTGAAGCTTTCTTT. The full variable domain, with the rest looked up from reference TRBV5-4 and TRBJ1-1, is ETGVTQSPTHLIKTRGQQVTLRCSSQSGHNTVSWYQQALGQGPQFIFQYYREEENGRGNFPPRFSGLQFPNYSSELNVNALELDDSALYLCASSFNYRDMNTEAFFGQGTRLTVV.

This clonotype has a handful of counts. J is TRBJ1-1 and V is TRBV9, with unresolved D. Germline V gene sequence: CDR1 SGDLS, CDR2 YYNGEE. V shed 6 bases and J shed 4 bases, with 10 bases lying between them. The length of the CDR3 is 12 residues. The CDR3 is CASKGIGTEAFF. The DNA for the CDR3 is TGTGCCAGCAAGGGAATCGGCACTGAAGCTTTCTTT.

The chain couples TRBV5-1 to TRBJ2-6; a possible D gene is TRBD1 (6 bases). Looked up from germline, CDR1 is SGHRS and CDR2 is YFSETQ. The CDR3 is 17 amino acids. Trimming pared 0 bases from V and 0 bases from J, leaving 10 bases between. The CDR3 region is CASSLGQVYSGANVLTF. The CDR3 nucleotides read TGCGCCAGCAGCTTGGGACAGGTCTACTCTGGGGCCAACGTCCTGACTTTC.

This clonotype was seen only a few times. The chain links TRBV10-2 to TRBJ1-3; a possible D gene is TRBD1 (5 bases). The germline CDR1 and CDR2 sequences are WSHSY and SAAADI. The CDR3 spans 13 residues. Between the trimmed V and J ends, which lost 5 bases and 3 bases, there was a span of 8 bases. The DNA for the CDR3 is TGCGCCAGCAGTAGGGGAATTGGAAACACCATATATTTT. Protein product: CASSRGIGNTIYF.

A few counts support this clonotype. V is TRBV7-6 and J is TRBJ1-1, with 8 nucleotides matching TRBD1. The V and J ends lost 3 bases and 8 bases, in that order; junction bases with no gene match: 8. From germline, CDR1 is SGHVS and CDR2 FNYEAQ. The CDR3 is 14 amino acids. CDR3 region: CASSFAGGASEAFF. CDR3 nucleotide sequence: TGTGCCAGCAGCTTTGCAGGGGGCGCATCCGAAGCTTTCTTT.

This clonotype was recorded many times. The chain carries TRBV4-1 and TRBJ1-5; D not resolved. CDR1 is MGHRA and CDR2 is YSYEKL in the germline V gene. The CDR3 is 15 residues long. V was cut by 5 bases and J by 0 bases, with 11 bases left in between. CDR3 protein: CASSERHVSNQPQHF. For the CDR3, the DNA is TGCGCCAGCAGCGAGCGACACGTTAGCAATCAGCCCCAGCATTTT.

The chain carries TRBV12-3 or TRBV12-4 and TRBJ1-5; D is unresolved. The ends were cut back, 6 bases at V and 5 bases at J, with 14 bases in the middle. This CDR3 has 14 residues. CDR3 loop: CASRLEAAYQPQHF. Written as DNA, the CDR3 is TGTGCCAGCAGACTCGAGGCGGCATATCAGCCCCAGCATTTT.